This TCR beta chain came from a study of blood T cell repertoires in COVID-19. Exposed enrollees had met someone with a PCR-confirmed or clinician-diagnosed COVID-19 case at some point within the 2 weeks before study entry. The CDR3 totals 20 residues. The germline gives CDR1 SGHRS, CDR2 YFSETQ. Trimming removed 4 bases from V and 6 bases from J, with 29 bases in between. The table came from immunoSEQ multiplex PCR; TCRdb's copy has only in-frame clones and leaves some out. The data show 200,000 to 250,000 clones, 75% to 90% seen once. The genes are TRBV5-1 and TRBJ1-6; a possible D gene is TRBD1 (6 bases). The TCR sequence derives from a woman aged 30 to 39 who had been exposed to COVID-19. The specimen was PBMCs or T cells enriched from blood (not recorded which). CDR3: CASSAEAQLGGGFGNSPLHF. The CDR3 DNA sequence: TGCGCCAGCAGCGCCGAAGCCCAACTTGGCGGGGGCTTCGGTAATTCACCCCTCCACTTT.